This TCR beta chain was identified during a study of cytomegalovirus exposure and HLA in healthy donors. Study-wide points: TCR beta chains numbering under 200 were designated cytomegalovirus-associated. An analysis was carried out at a later point. It showed that HLA-associated TCR beta chains were more clonally expanded than equally common non-associated chains. Confirmation was obtained in vitro that three CMV-associated chains are specific for CMV antigens.

The study ran its PCR with 60 Vbeta and 13 Jbeta primers. The protocol was immunoSEQ multiplex PCR, while the TCRdb copy is restricted to in-frame clones and leaves out a portion. The data hold around 94,000 clones, with around 68% observed a single time. Concerning this clone: The antigen is not known.

The source material was PBMCs. This TCR came from a human donor in good health.

The DNA for the CDR3 is TGTGCCAGCAGCCAAAGACTAGCGGGAGAGCAGTACTTC. Protein: CASSQRLAGEQYF. The chain joins TRBV14 to TRBJ2-7; TRBD2 matches at 11 bases. The CDR3 extends over 13 amino acids. Looked up from germline, CDR1 is SGHDN and CDR2 is FVKESK. V lost 2 bases and J lost 7; bases outside the gene matches: 1.